The 25 T cell receptor beta chains given below trace back to one sample, sequenced in a study of Ad26.COV2.S vaccination and SARS-CoV-2 variants (dated by TCRdb to the early 2020s). Library creation used the immunoSEQ multiplex PCR assay. TCRdb took this table from immuneACCESS and kept in-frame rearrangements with V and J called. Such tables lack part of the clones; where checked against another copy, unresolved V genes explain under half of the gap, and the rest is unexplained. This sample comprises some 480,000 clones, roughly 87% of them detected only once. The ten largest account for 9.5% to 15% of the sample. The meaning of the sample's treatment or condition label: about 20 received Ad26.COV2.S at low or high dose, single or two shots; 5 received placebo; per-sample allocation not given. For vaccine and placebo recipients, the sequenced repertoires came from samples collected on day 63 after the first injection.

The sample consisted of peripheral blood, taken in a trial of Ad26.COV2.S vaccine versus placebo. All receptors come from a person between 18 and 65 years old who received the Ad26.COV2.S COVID-19 vaccine or a placebo.

V and J are TRBV6-5 and TRBJ2-3; D ambiguous. The germline CDR1 and CDR2 sequences are MNHEY and SVGAGI. Trimming cost V 1 base and J 2 bases, with 10 bases left between them. The CDR3 is made up of 15 amino acids. The CDR3 nucleotides are TGTGCCAGCAGTTACTATCGTGGGATCACAGATACGCAGTATTTT. Its protein product is CASSYYRGITDTQYF.

The V and J genes are TRBV14 and TRBJ1-1; D remains unclear. CDR1 and CDR2 (germline): SGHDN, FVKESK. The CDR3 is 14 residues long. Trimming pared 6 bases from V and 4 bases from J, leaving 15 bases between. The CDR3 region is CASRRGGPGTEAFF. The CDR3 DNA sequence: TGTGCCAGCAGGCGGGGTGGCCCGGGCACTGAAGCTTTCTTT.

The V call is TRBV11-2, the J call TRBJ2-1; no reliable D call. This CDR3 spans 13 amino acids. Germline V gene lookup returns CDR1 SGHAT and CDR2 FQNNGV. The germline V and J ends were trimmed by 5 bases and 7 bases, with 12 bases remaining between them. The chain's CDR3 is CASSHTLENEQFF. In DNA form, the CDR3 reads TGTGCCAGCAGCCACACACTTGAGAATGAGCAGTTCTTC.

The CDR3 DNA reads as TGTGCCTGGAGTCATACAGATACGCAGTATTTT. It translates to CAWSHTDTQYF. The chain carries TRBV30 and TRBJ2-3; D call uncertain. The CDR3 spans 11 residues. The V and J ends lost 2 bases and 3 bases respectively, with 3 bases between them. Germline CDR1 reads GTSNPN; CDR2 reads SVGIG (reference sequence).

This clone was detected a few times. Here the CDR3 DNA reads TGTGCCAGCAGCTCAAGAGCGATTTGGGGTGAAAAACTGTTTTTT. Residues: CASSSRAIWGEKLFF. The chain employs TRBV7-9 and TRBJ1-4; D unresolved. Germline CDR1 reads SEHNR; CDR2 reads FQNEAQ (reference sequence). Deletions cut 4 bases from V and 7 bases from J, with 16 bases between. This CDR3 region has 15 residues.

The V and J genes are TRBV5-1 and TRBJ2-1; D tentatively reads TRBD1 or TRBD2 (5 bases each). Per germline, CDR1 SGHRS and CDR2 YFSETQ. This CDR3 region has 14 residues. Trimming stripped 4 bases from V and 4 bases from J, with 12 bases between. The CDR3 here is CASSPHEGYNEQFF. CDR3 DNA: TGCGCCAGCAGCCCCCATGAGGGGTACAATGAGCAGTTCTTC.

This chain connects TRBV28 to TRBJ1-5; 7 positions match TRBD1. Unmatched junction bases numbered 14, after V lost 5 bases and J lost 4 bases. Germline V gene lookup returns CDR1 MDHEN and CDR2 SYDVKM. The CDR3 totals 17 residues. CDR3 DNA: TGTGCCAGCAGTCTCCCAATACTAGGGGGCGGTAATCAGCCCCAGCATTTT. This gives the protein CASSLPILGGGNQPQHF. Full variable domain (missing parts from reference TRBV28 and TRBJ1-5): DVKVTQSSRYLVKRTGEKVFLECVQDMDHENMFWYRQDPGLGLRLIYFSYDVKMKEKGDIPEGYSVSREKKERFSLILESASTNQTSMYLCASSLPILGGGNQPQHFGDGTRLSIL.

The chain is built from TRBV5-1 and TRBJ2-5; 7 bases match TRBD1. CDR3 length: 14 residues. The ends lost 0 bases at V and 6 bases at J; junction bases unmatched: 5. The germline CDR1 and CDR2 sequences are SGHRS and YFSETQ. CDR3: CASSLETGIQTQYF. Written as DNA, the CDR3 is TGCGCCAGCAGCTTGGAGACAGGGATACAGACCCAGTACTTC.

The V gene is TRBV6-6, the J gene TRBJ1-1, with D tentatively TRBD1 (5 bases). The CDR3 is 10 residues long. The V and J ends lost 11 bases and 4 bases respectively, with 8 bases between them. The germline gives CDR1 MNHNY, CDR2 SVGAGI (reference sequence). CDR3 amino acids: CAGGRTEAFF. CDR3 coding DNA: TGTGCCGGGGGTCGCACTGAAGCTTTCTTT.

The V call is TRBV24-1, the J call TRBJ1-2; the D gene is possibly TRBD1 (5 bases). V was clipped by 2 bases and J by 1 base, with 10 bases between them. CDR3 length equals 15 residues. Looked up from germline, CDR1 is KGHDR and CDR2 is SFDVKD. Here the CDR3 reads CATSDSSTDNYGYTF. The CDR3 DNA is TGTGCCACCAGTGATTCCTCGACAGATAACTATGGCTACACCTTC.

This chain links TRBV5-4 with TRBJ1-3, with D uncertain. V shed 9 bases and J shed 0 bases, with 13 bases lying between them. The CDR3 totals 14 residues. CDR1 SGHNT and CDR2 YYREEE come from the germline V gene (reference sequence). The DNA for the CDR3 is TGTGCCACCCACCGGGGTGGCTCTGGAAACACCATATATTTT. Translated: CATHRGGSGNTIYF.

The CDR3 spells CASSLTGHSSWGRSSPLHF. Written as DNA, the CDR3 is TGTGCCAGCTCACTTACGGGACATAGCTCCTGGGGTAGAAGTTCACCCCTCCACTTT. V and J are TRBV6-4 and TRBJ1-6; possibly TRBD1 for D (6 bases). V was cut by 8 bases and J by 9 bases, with 32 bases left in between. The CDR3 spans 19 residues. Germline lookup yields CDR1 MRHNA and CDR2 SNTAGT.

The V call is TRBV28, the J call TRBJ1-5; possibly TRBD1 for D (5 bases). V was pared by 6 bases and J by 2 bases, with 26 bases between. The CDR3 is made up of 19 amino acids. Germline V CDR1 and CDR2: MDHEN, SYDVKM. CDR3 region: CASSSPWLGPTSGNQPQHF. As DNA, the CDR3 is TGTGCCAGCAGCTCACCTTGGTTGGGACCTACCTCGGGCAATCAGCCCCAGCATTTT.

The rearrangement joins TRBV4-3 to TRBJ1-1, with a possible D match to TRBD1 (5 bases). This CDR3 has 13 amino acids. CDR1 is LGHNA, CDR2 YSLEER, per germline. V was pared by 4 bases and J by 3 bases, with 9 bases between. This chain's CDR3 is CASSLAGYTEAFF. The CDR3 region has the DNA TGCGCCAGCAGCCTTGCAGGGTACACTGAAGCTTTCTTT.

V gene TRBV27 combines with J gene TRBJ1-2; 7 nucleotides align to TRBD1. The CDR3 has 11 residues. V lost 7 bases to trimming and J lost 4 bases; unmatched junction nucleotides: 0. Germline lookup yields CDR1 MNHEY and CDR2 SMNVEV (reference sequence). The CDR3, as DNA: TGTGCCAGCACAGGGGGCTATGGCTACACCTTC. The encoded protein is CASTGGYGYTF.

The V gene is TRBV7-2, the J gene TRBJ2-6; no clear D. The CDR3 sequence is 16 residues long. Germline CDR1 SGHTA, CDR2 FQGNSA. With 5 bases removed from V and 0 bases from J, the gap between germline ends came to 11 bases. The CDR3: CASSPRTGSGANVLTF. The CDR3 DNA is TGTGCCAGCAGCCCCCGGACGGGCTCTGGGGCCAACGTCCTGACTTTC.

V usage is TRBV2 and J usage is TRBJ2-7, with 8 bases matching TRBD1. From germline, CDR1 is SNHLY and CDR2 FYNNEI. The V segment lost 6 bases and the J segment 6 bases; nucleotides outside the gene matches: 13. CDR3 length: 15 residues. The CDR3 spells CASSGGRGQVGEQYF. CDR3 DNA sequence: TGTGCCAGCAGCGGGGGCAGGGGGCAGGTCGGCGAGCAGTACTTC. The variable domain in full, completed from reference TRBV2 and TRBJ2-7, reads EPEVTQTPSHQVTQMGQEVILRCVPISNHLYFYWYRQILGQKVEFLVSFYNNEISEKSEIFDDQFSVERPDGSNFTLKIRSTKLEDSAMYFCASSGGRGQVGEQYFGPGTRLTVT.

The chain recombines TRBV7-3 with TRBJ2-2; D ambiguous. V lost 1 base and J lost 4, with 7 bases in between. Germline-derived CDR1 and CDR2 are SGHTA and FQGTGA. The CDR3 sequence is 14 residues long. The CDR3 here is CASSLNLATGELFF. The CDR3 DNA is TGTGCCAGCAGCTTAAATCTGGCCACCGGGGAGCTGTTTTTT. The entire variable domain, with the rest obtained from reference TRBV7-3 and TRBJ2-2, is as follows: GAGVSQTPSNKVTEKGKYVELRCDPISGHTALYWYRQSLGQGPEFLIYFQGTGAADDSGLPNDRFFAVRPEGSVSTLKIQRTERGDSAVYLCASSLNLATGELFFGEGSRLTVL.

This sequence joins TRBV27 and TRBJ2-1; tentatively, D is TRBD1 or TRBD2 (6 bases each). V lost 5 bases and J lost 7, with 24 bases in between. The CDR3 consists of 17 residues. Germline CDR1 MNHEY, CDR2 SMNVEV (reference sequence). DNA for the CDR3: TGTGCCAGCAGTCCGAGGGGAAGGGGGGAGTTAAGGAATGAGCAGTTCTTC. Its translation: CASSPRGRGELRNEQFF.

V usage is TRBV29-1 and J usage is TRBJ1-2, with D unresolved. Germline assignment: CDR1 SQVTM and CDR2 ANQGSEA. V shed 4 bases and J shed 4 bases, with 10 bases lying between them. The CDR3 covers 12 residues. The CDR3 bases are TGCAGCGTTGTGGGTACGACCTATGGCTACACCTTC. Its translation is CSVVGTTYGYTF.

The rearrangement uses TRBV11-3 and TRBJ2-1; a possible D gene is TRBD1 (5 bases). Trimming removed 0 bases at V and 6 bases at J, with 12 bases between. CDR1 and CDR2 (germline): SGHNT, YENEEA. The CDR3 totals 15 residues. The CDR3 here is CASSLDPARVNEQFF. The CDR3 DNA follows: TGTGCCAGCAGCTTAGATCCCGCCAGGGTCAATGAGCAGTTCTTC.

This chain joins TRBV19 and TRBJ2-2; 8 positions agree with TRBD1. CDR3 length: 15 residues. The junction had 8 bases not matched to a gene; V was cut back by 6 bases and J by 5 bases. CDR1 is LNHDA, CDR2 SQIVND, per germline (reference sequence). CDR3 sequence reads: CASSPRGRVTGELFF. The CDR3 DNA is TGTGCCAGTAGCCCCAGGGGGCGCGTTACCGGGGAGCTGTTTTTT.

This sequence joins TRBV6-1 and TRBJ1-1; D ambiguous. CDR1 is MNHNS and CDR2 is SASEGT in the germline V gene. The CDR3 sequence is 16 residues long. Trimming removed 3 bases from V and 6 bases from J, with 20 bases in between. The CDR3 bases are TGTGCCAGCAGTGACACGCCGGTCGGGCTCGCGGCTGAAGCTTTCTTT. It yields the protein CASSDTPVGLAAEAFF.

V usage is TRBV13 and J usage is TRBJ1-2; weak D call: TRBD1 (6 bases). The CDR3 runs 14 residues. Trimming removed 11 bases at V and 2 bases at J, with 18 bases between. Looked up from germline, CDR1 is PRHDT and CDR2 is FYEKMQ (reference sequence). CDR3 DNA: TGTGCCGGAAAAACCGACAGGCCGAACTATGGCTACACCTTC. Its protein product is CAGKTDRPNYGYTF.

The V call is TRBV10-3, the J call TRBJ2-5; 10 nucleotides align to TRBD2. Germline-derived CDR1 and CDR2 are ENHRY and SYGVKD. The CDR3 runs 15 residues. The V segment lost 7 bases and the J segment 5 bases; nucleotides outside the gene matches: 10. CDR3 in amino acids: CAIKQREGPGETQYF. In DNA form, the CDR3 reads TGTGCCATCAAGCAGCGGGAGGGCCCTGGGGAGACCCAGTACTTC.